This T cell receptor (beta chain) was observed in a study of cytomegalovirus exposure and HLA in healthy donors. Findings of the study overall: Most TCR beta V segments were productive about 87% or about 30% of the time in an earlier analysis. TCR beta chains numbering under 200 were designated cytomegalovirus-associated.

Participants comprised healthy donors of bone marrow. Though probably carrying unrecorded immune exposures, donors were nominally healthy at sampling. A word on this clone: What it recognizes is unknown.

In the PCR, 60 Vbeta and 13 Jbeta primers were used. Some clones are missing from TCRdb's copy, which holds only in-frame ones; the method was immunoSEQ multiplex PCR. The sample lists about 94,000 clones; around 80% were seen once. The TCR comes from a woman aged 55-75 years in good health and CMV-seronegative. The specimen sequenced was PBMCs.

CDR3 protein: CATSTSRSTDTQYF. The CDR3 DNA reads as TGTGCCACCAGCACCTCGAGGAGCACAGATACGCAGTATTTT. The V and J genes are TRBV15 and TRBJ2-3; no clear D gene. The germline V and J ends were trimmed by 4 bases and 0 bases, with 8 bases remaining between them. CDR1 and CDR2 from the germline V gene are LNHNV and YYDKDF (reference sequence). This CDR3 region has 14 residues.